This T cell receptor beta chain was documented in a study of tumor-infiltrating lymphocytes in glioblastoma multiforme. A remark on this clonotype: At one end the junction does not follow the germline gene, possibly because of a read error.

Germline V gene sequence: CDR1 MNHNS, CDR2 SASEGT. This CDR3 region has 15 residues. Multiple V-beta primers and a C-beta primer amplified TCRB from RNA. Input was 0.5 to 0.6 ug total RNA, reverse-transcribed with a C-beta primer. TCRdb itself ran the multiplex PCR reads through MiXCR, one entry per CDR3 protein. Seen here are about 11,000 distinct CDR3 sequences, 71% observed once, and the top ten hold approximately 40%. The rearrangement joins TRBV6-1 to TRBJ2-1; D is unclear. What was sequenced was brain tumor tissue. The sequence came from a male donor with glioblastoma. This chain's CDR3 is CASSEEVVVYNEQFF. Here the CDR3 DNA reads TGTGCTAGCAGTGAAGAAGTCGTAGTATACAATGAGCAATTCTTC.